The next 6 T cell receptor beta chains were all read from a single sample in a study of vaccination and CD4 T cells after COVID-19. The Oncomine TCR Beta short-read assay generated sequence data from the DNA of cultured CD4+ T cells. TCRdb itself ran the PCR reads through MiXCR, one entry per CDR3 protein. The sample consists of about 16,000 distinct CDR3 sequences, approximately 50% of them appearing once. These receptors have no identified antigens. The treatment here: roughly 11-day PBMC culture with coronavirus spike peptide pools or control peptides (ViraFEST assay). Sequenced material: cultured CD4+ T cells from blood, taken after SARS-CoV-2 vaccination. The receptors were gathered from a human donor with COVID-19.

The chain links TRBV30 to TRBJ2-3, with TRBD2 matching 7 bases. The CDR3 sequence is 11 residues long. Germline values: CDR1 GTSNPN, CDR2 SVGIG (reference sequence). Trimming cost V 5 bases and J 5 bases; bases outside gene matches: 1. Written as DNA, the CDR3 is TGTGCCTGGGGGGAGGGAGATACGCAGTATTTT. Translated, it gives CAWGEGDTQYF.

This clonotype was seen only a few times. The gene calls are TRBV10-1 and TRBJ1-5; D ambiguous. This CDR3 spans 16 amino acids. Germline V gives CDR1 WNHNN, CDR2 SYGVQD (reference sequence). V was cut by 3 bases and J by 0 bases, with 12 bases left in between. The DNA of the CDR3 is TGCGCCAGCAGTGAACGACTGTTCTATAGCAATCAGCCCCAGCATTTT. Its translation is CASSERLFYSNQPQHF.

The CDR3 is CASDRDTEAFF. The CDR3 DNA is TGTGCCAGCGACAGGGACACTGAAGCTTTCTTT. The chain carries TRBV19 and TRBJ1-1; 7 nucleotides align to TRBD1. Germline-derived CDR1 and CDR2 are LNHDA and SQIVND (reference sequence). V trimming: 9 bases; J trimming: 3 bases; junction bases outside the gene matches: 1. The CDR3 covers 11 residues.

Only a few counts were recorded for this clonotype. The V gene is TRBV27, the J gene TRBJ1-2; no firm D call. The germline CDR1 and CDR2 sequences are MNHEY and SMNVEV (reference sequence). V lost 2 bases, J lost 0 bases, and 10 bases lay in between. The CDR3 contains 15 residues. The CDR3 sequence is CASSLLGQTNYGYTF. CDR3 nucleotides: TGTGCCAGCAGTTTACTCGGTCAGACTAACTATGGCTACACCTTC.

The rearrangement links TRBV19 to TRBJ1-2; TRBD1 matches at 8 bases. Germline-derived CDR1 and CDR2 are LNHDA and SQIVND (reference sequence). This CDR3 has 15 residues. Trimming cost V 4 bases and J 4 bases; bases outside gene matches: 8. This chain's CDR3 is CASSTATGEGYGYTF. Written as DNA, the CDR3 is TGTGCCAGTAGTACGGCGACAGGGGAGGGCTATGGCTACACCTTC. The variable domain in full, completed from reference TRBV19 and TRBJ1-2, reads DGGITQSPKYLFRKEGQNVTLSCEQNLNHDAMYWYRQDPGQGLRLIYYSQIVNDFQKGDIAEGYSVSREKKESFPLTVTSAQKNPTAFYLCASSTATGEGYGYTFGSGTRLTVV.

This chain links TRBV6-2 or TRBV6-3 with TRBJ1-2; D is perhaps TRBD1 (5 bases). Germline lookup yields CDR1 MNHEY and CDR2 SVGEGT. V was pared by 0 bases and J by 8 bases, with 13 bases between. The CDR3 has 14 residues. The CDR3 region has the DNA TGTGCCAGCAGTTACTCGATCCAGGGAGGGGGCTACACCTTC. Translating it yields CASSYSIQGGGYTF.